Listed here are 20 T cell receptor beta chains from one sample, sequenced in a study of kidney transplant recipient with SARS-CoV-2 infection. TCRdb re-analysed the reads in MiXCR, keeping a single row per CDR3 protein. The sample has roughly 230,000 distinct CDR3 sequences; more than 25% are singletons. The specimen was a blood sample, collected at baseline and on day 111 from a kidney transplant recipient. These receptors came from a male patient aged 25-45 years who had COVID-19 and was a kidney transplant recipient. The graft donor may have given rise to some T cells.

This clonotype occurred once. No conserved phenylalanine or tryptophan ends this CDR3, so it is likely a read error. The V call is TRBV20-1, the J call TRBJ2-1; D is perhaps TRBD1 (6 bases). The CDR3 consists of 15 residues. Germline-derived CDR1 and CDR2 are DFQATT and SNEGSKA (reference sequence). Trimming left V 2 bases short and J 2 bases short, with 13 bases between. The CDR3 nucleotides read TGCAGTGCTAGACGGAGACAGGTTACCTACAATGAGCAGTTCCTC. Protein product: CSARRRQVTYNEQFL.

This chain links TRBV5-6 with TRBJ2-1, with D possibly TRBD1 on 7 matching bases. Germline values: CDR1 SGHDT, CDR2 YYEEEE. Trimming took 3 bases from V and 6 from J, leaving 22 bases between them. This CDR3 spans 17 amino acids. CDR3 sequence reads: CASSSPRRDSLGNEQFF. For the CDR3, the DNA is TGTGCCAGCAGCTCACCAAGGAGGGACAGTCTTGGCAATGAGCAGTTCTTC. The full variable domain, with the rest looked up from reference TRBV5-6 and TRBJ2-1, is DAGVTQSPTHLIKTRGQQVTLRCSPKSGHDTVSWYQQALGQGPQFIFQYYEEEERQRGNFPDRFSGHQFPNYSSELNVNALLLGDSALYLCASSSPRRDSLGNEQFFGPGTRLTVL.

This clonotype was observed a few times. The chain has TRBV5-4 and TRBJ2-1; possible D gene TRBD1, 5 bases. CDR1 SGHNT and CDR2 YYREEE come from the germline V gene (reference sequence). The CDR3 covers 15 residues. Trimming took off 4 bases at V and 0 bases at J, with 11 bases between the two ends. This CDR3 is CASSTDIGSYNEQFF. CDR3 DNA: TGTGCCAGCAGCACGGACATAGGCTCCTACAATGAGCAGTTCTTC. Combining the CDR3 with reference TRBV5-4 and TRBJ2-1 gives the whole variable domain ETGVTQSPTHLIKTRGQQVTLRCSSQSGHNTVSWYQQALGQGPQFIFQYYREEENGRGNFPPRFSGLQFPNYSSELNVNALELDDSALYLCASSTDIGSYNEQFFGPGTRLTVL.

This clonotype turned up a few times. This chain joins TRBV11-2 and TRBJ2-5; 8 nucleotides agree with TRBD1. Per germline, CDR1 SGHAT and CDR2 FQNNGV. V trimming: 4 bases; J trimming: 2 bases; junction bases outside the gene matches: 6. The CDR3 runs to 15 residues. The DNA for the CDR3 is TGTGCCAGCAGCTCGAAGAGACAGGGGCAAGAGACCCAGTACTTC. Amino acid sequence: CASSSKRQGQETQYF.

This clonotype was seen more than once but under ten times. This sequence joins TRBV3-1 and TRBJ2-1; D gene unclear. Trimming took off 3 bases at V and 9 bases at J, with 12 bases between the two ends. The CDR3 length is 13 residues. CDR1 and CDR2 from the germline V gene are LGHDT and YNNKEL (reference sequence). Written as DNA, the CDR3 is TGTGCCAGCAGCCAGTTCGCTTTAGGTGAGCAGTTCTTC. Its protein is CASSQFALGEQFF.

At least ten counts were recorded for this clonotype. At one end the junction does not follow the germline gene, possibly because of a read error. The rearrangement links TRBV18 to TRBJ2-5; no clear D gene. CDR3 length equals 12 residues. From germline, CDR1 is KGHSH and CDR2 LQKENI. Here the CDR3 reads CASSPYQETQYF. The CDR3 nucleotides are TGCGCCAGCAGCCCGTACCAAGAGACCCAGTACTTC.

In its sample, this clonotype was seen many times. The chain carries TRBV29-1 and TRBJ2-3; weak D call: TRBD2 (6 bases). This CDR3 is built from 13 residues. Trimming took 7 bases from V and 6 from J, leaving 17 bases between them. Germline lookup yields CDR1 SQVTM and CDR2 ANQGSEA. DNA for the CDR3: TGCAGCGCCGCGGGACGGCTTCACGATACGCAGTATTTT. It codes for CSAAGRLHDTQYF.

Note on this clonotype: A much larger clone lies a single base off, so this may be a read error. CDR3 sequence reads: CSVEVARASYGNTF. The CDR3 region has the DNA TGCAGCGTTGAAGTTGCGAGGGCAAGCTATGGCAACACCTTC. The V call is TRBV29-1, the J call TRBJ1-2; D is undetermined. The CDR3 runs 14 residues. Germline assignment: CDR1 SQVTM and CDR2 ANQGSEA.

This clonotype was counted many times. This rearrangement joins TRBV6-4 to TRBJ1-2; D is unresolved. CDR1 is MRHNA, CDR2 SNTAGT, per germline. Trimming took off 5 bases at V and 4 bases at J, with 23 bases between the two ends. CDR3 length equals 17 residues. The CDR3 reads CASSLIFSHGKTYGYTF. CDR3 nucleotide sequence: TGTGCCAGCAGTCTGATCTTCTCACACGGAAAGACCTATGGCTACACCTTC.

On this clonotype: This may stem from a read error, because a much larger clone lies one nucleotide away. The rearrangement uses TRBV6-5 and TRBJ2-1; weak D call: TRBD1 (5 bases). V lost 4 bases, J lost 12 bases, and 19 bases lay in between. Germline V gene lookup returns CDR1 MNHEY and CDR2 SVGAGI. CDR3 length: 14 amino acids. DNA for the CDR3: TGTGCCAGCAGTTTTGAAGGGGTCGTTGGTGGGCAGTTCTTC. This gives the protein CASSFEGVVGGQFF.

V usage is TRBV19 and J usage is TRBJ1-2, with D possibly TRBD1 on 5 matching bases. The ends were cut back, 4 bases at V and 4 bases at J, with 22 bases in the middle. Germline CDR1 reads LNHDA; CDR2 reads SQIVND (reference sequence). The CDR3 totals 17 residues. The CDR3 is CASSTGATNRKTYGYTF. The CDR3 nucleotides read TGTGCCAGTAGTACTGGGGCGACAAATCGAAAGACCTATGGCTACACCTTC. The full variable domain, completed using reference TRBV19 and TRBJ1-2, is DGGITQSPKYLFRKEGQNVTLSCEQNLNHDAMYWYRQDPGQGLRLIYYSQIVNDFQKGDIAEGYSVSREKKESFPLTVTSAQKNPTAFYLCASSTGATNRKTYGYTFGSGTRLTVV.

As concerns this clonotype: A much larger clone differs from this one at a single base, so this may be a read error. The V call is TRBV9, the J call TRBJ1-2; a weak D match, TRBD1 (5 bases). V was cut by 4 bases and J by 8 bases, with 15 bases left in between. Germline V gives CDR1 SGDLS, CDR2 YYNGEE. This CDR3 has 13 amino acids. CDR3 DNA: TGTGCCAGCAGCCCAACTCTAGGGACCGGCTACACCTTC. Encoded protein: CASSPTLGTGYTF.

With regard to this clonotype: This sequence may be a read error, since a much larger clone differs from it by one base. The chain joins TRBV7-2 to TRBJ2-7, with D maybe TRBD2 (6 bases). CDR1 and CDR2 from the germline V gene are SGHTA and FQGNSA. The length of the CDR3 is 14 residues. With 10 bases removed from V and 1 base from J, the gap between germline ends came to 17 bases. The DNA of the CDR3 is TGTGCCATTCCCGTCGGGCTAGCGTCCTACGAGCAGTACTTC. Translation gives CAIPVGLASYEQYF.

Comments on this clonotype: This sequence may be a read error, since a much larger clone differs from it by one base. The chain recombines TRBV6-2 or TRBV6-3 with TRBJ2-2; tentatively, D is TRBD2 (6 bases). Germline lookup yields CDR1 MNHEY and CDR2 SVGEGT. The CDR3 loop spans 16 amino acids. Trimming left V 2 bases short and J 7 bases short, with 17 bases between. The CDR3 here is CASSYPLACVLGELFF. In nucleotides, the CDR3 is TGTGCCAGCAGTTACCCCCTAGCGTGCGTACTCGGGGAGCTGTTTTTT.

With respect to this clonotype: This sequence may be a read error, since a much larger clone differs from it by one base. The CDR3 reads CASSQTGYRNGCTF. CDR3 nucleotide sequence: TGTGCCAGCAGCCAGACAGGGTATAGGAATGGCTGCACCTTC. V is TRBV9 and J is TRBJ1-2; 7 nucleotides line up with TRBD1. CDR1 is SGDLS and CDR2 is YYNGEE in the germline V gene. CDR3 size: 14 residues.

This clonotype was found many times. The CDR3 here is CASSLGRYHGKTYGYTF. CDR3 nucleotides: TGTGCCAGCAGCCTGGGCAGATACCATGGAAAGACCTATGGCTACACCTTC. The chain is built from TRBV7-9 and TRBJ1-2; unclear D gene. Deletions cut 5 bases from V and 4 bases from J, with 23 bases between. The length of the CDR3 is 17 residues. CDR1 is SEHNR and CDR2 is FQNEAQ in the germline V gene (reference sequence).

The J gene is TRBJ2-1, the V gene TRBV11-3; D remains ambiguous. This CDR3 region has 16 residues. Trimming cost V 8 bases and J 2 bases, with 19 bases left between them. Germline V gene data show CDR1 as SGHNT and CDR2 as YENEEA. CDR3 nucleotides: TGTGCCAGCCGACGAGAATTCGGTGGACCCTACAATGAGCAGTTCTTC. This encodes CASRREFGGPYNEQFF.

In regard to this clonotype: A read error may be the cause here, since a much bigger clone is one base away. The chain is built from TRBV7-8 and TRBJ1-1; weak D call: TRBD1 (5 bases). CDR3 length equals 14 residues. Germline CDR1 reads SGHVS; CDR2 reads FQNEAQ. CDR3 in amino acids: CASSFRESYTGAFF. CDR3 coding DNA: TGTGCCAGCAGCTTCAGGGAGAGTTACACTGGAGCTTTCTTT.

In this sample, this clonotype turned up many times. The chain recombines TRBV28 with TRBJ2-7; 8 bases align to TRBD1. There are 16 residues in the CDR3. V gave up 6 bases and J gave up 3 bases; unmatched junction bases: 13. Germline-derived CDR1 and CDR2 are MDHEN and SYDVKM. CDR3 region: CASSFDPDREDYEQYF. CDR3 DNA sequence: TGTGCCAGCAGCTTCGACCCGGACAGGGAGGACTACGAGCAGTACTTC. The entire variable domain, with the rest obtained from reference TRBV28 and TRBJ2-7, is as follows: DVKVTQSSRYLVKRTGEKVFLECVQDMDHENMFWYRQDPGLGLRLIYFSYDVKMKEKGDIPEGYSVSREKKERFSLILESASTNQTSMYLCASSFDPDREDYEQYFGPGTRLTVT.

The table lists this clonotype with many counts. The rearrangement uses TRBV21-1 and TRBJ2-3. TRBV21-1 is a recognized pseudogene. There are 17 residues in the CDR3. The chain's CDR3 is CASRSCLATVMQDTQYF. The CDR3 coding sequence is TGTGCCAGCAGAAGCTGTTTAGCTACAGTCATGCAAGATACGCAGTATTTT.